This TCR beta chain appears in the sequencing data of a study of blood T cell repertoires in COVID-19. Turning to the study itself: Sources were T cells, B-cell-depleted T cells, or PBMCs; the material itself was cDNA or gDNA.

Data came from immunoSEQ multiplex PCR; TCRdb stores just in-frame clones and leaves some out. The repertoire holds around 200,000 clones, with around 84% as singletons. Cohort 3 recovery required two negative PCRs, clearance, or symptom resolution. CDR3 length: 17 amino acids. Looked up from germline, CDR1 is MGHRA and CDR2 is YSYEKL. V shed 3 bases, J shed 0 bases, and the junction held 8 bases outside the gene matches. Worth noting for this clone: Other DNA sequences from this sample encode an identical CDR3 as well.

The TCR sequence derives from a middle-aged man who had recovered from COVID-19. The chain joins TRBV4-1 to TRBJ1-5, with 7 positions matching TRBD1. The sample was PBMCs or T cells enriched from blood (not recorded which). The CDR3 spells CASSQTGTAYSNQPQHF. CDR3 coding DNA: TGCGCCAGCAGCCAGACCGGGACAGCTTATAGCAATCAGCCCCAGCATTTT.